This is a list of T cell receptor beta chains from one sample in a study of blood T cell repertoires in COVID-19. TCRdb keeps only in-frame clones here, not all; method: immunoSEQ multiplex PCR. The data hold around 230,000 clones, with approximately 85% observed a single time. Input material: peripheral blood. Every receptor here comes from a man in his fifties or sixties with COVID-19, enrolled during active disease. Both conserved end residues are part of each CDR3. The D gene is left open where the match is weak. Expanded clones are given a class, and other clones once, few, many or no size at all.

clone_size cdr3_length j_call v_call d_call cdr3_nt cdr3_aa
. 13 TRBJ2-7 TRBV5-1 . TGCGCCAGCAGCTCAGGGCCAGCCTACGAGCAGTACTTC CASSSGPAYEQYF
. 15 TRBJ2-5 TRBV15 . TGTGCCACCAGCAGTTTACAGGGTCGGATTGAGACCCAGTACTTC CATSSLQGRIETQYF
. 14 TRBJ1-4 TRBV6-6 TRBD1 TGTGCCAGCACCTCCTGGGACAGGCGTGAAAAACTGTTTTTT CASTSWDRREKLFF
. 13 TRBJ1-3 TRBV30 . TGTGCCAGGGGACCGAGCTCTGGAAACACCATATATTTT CARGPSSGNTIYF
. 16 TRBJ2-3 TRBV14 TRBD2 TGTGCCAGCAGCCGGATACTAGCGGGGGACACAGATACGCAGTATTTT CASSRILAGDTDTQYF
. 17 TRBJ2-3 TRBV4-2 . TGTGCCAGCAGCCAGGCCACGCTAGCGACTAGCACAGATACGCAGTATTTT CASSQATLATSTDTQYF
. 12 TRBJ2-1 TRBV6-2/TRBV6-3 . TGTGCCAGCACCCCTAGCCCCCGGGAGCGGTTCTTC CASTPSPRERFF
. 15 TRBJ1-3 TRBV7-2 . TGTGCCAGCAGCTTGGGTCCGGGATCGGGAAACACCATATATTTT CASSLGPGSGNTIYF
. 16 TRBJ1-1 TRBV5-1 TRBD1 TGCGCCAGCAGCCTCGGACAGGTTGCGAGGAACACTGAAGCTTTCTTT CASSLGQVARNTEAFF
. 14 TRBJ2-5 TRBV7-9 . TGTGCCAGCAGCTTAGTTGCTAGCCGCGAGACCCAGTACTTC CASSLVASRETQYF
once 17 TRBJ1-6 TRBV3-1/TRBV3-2 TRBD1 TGTGCCAGCAGCCAAGCCTGGACAGGGGGGAAGAATTCACCCCTCCACTTT CASSQAWTGGKNSPLHF
. 15 TRBJ1-4 TRBV7-6 . TGTGCCAGCAGCTTAGTTAGAGGAACCAATGAAAAACTGTTTTTT CASSLVRGTNEKLFF
. 14 TRBJ2-7 TRBV30 TRBD1 TGTGCCTGGAGTGTAGGGACAGGTGACTACGAGCAGTACTTC CAWSVGTGDYEQYF
once 15 TRBJ2-3 TRBV27 . TGTGCCAGCAGTTTAGCGGACAGACCCCCAGATACGCAGTATTTT CASSLADRPPDTQYF
. 22 TRBJ1-6 TRBV7-3 . TGTGCCAGCAGCTTAGTGGTAAGGCAGGGGCTTATTTTTTACTCCTATAATTCACCCCTCCACTTT CASSLVVRQGLIFYSYNSPLHF
. 16 TRBJ1-5 TRBV4-1 . TGCGCCAGCAGCCAAGATTCCCCTCTCTACAATCAGCCCCAGCATTTT CASSQDSPLYNQPQHF
. 12 TRBJ1-2 TRBV9 . TGTGCCAGCAGCACGGGAGACTATGGCTACACCTTC CASSTGDYGYTF
once 15 TRBJ1-1 TRBV27 . TGTGCCAGCAGTTCAACTCAGGGGCTCCACACTGAAGCTTTCTTT CASSSTQGLHTEAFF
. 18 TRBJ2-2 TRBV4-3 TRBD1 TGCGCCAGCAGCCAAGATGGGCGGACAGGGGGCTACACCGGGGAGCTGTTTTTT CASSQDGRTGGYTGELFF
. 14 TRBJ2-2 TRBV28 . TGTGCCAGCAGTTGGGGGGACGGGACCGGGGAGCTGTTTTTT CASSWGDGTGELFF
. 17 TRBJ1-1 TRBV4-2 . TGTGCCAGCAGCCAGGAACCCGGGAGAGACCTACAAAGTGAAGCTTTCTTT CASSQEPGRDLQSEAFF
few 15 TRBJ2-1 TRBV7-3 TRBD2 TGTGCCAGCAGCCGGACTAGCGGGGGGGCCGATGAGCAGTTCTTC CASSRTSGGADEQFF
few 16 TRBJ2-1 TRBV6-2/TRBV6-3 TRBD1 TGTGCCAGCAGTGGGTTTACAGGGGGCTTTCACAATGAGCAGTTCTTC CASSGFTGGFHNEQFF
. 14 TRBJ2-7 TRBV6-5 TRBD1 TGTGCCAGCAGAGCGGACAGGGGCCCCTACGAGCAGTACTTC CASRADRGPYEQYF
. 16 TRBJ1-3 TRBV6-1 TRBD1 TGTGCCAGCAGTGAGACCACAGGGGGCGCATCGGGCACCATATATTTT CASSETTGGASGTIYF
few 14 TRBJ1-6 TRBV13 . TGTGCCAGCAGCCAGGACTCTAAGGATTCACCCCTCCACTTT CASSQDSKDSPLHF
few 13 TRBJ2-7 TRBV6-5 TRBD1 TGTGCCAGCGGGACAGGGAGGCACTACGAGCAGTACTTC CASGTGRHYEQYF
. 17 TRBJ2-3 TRBV15 TRBD2 TGTGCCACCAGCAGAGCGCCGACTAGCGGGGGCTCAGATACGCAGTATTTT CATSRAPTSGGSDTQYF
. 16 TRBJ2-2 TRBV9 TRBD2 TGTGCCAGCAGAGCGGGAGCGGGGGGCGGGACCGGGGAGCTGTTTTTT CASRAGAGGGTGELFF
. 17 TRBJ2-3 TRBV5-5 TRBD2 TGTGCCAGCAGCTACCTGGCGGGGGGCCATCTTACAGATACGCAGTATTTT CASSYLAGGHLTDTQYF
. 16 TRBJ1-2 TRBV13 . TGTGCCAGCAGCCACCGTTCCCAGGGGCGCATCTATGGCTACACCTTC CASSHRSQGRIYGYTF
. 14 TRBJ1-4 TRBV4-2 . TGTGCCAGCAGCCTCGTCGAGGGAGAAGAAAAACTGTTTTTT CASSLVEGEEKLFF
. 13 TRBJ1-1 TRBV28 . TGTGCCAGCAGCAACGCGGCCAACGGTGAAGCTTTCTTT CASSNAANGEAFF
. 14 TRBJ2-7 TRBV6-5 TRBD2 TGTGCCAGCAGAAGACTAGCGGGGGTTTACGAGCAGTACTTC CASRRLAGVYEQYF
. 15 TRBJ2-1 TRBV25-1 . TGTGCCAGCAGCCGCCAGGGGATGGCCTACAATGAGCAGTTCTTC CASSRQGMAYNEQFF
. 16 TRBJ2-6 TRBV21-1 . TGTGCCAGCAGCAAAGGTACAGGTCCTGGGGCCAACGTCCTGACTTTC CASSKGTGPGANVLTF
. 14 TRBJ1-1 TRBV7-8 . TGTGCCAGCAGCTTTGGGACACCGAACACTGAAGCTTTCTTT CASSFGTPNTEAFF
. 12 TRBJ1-4 TRBV29-1 TRBD1 TGCAGCGTTGGACAGGGTCGAGAAAAACTGTTTTTT CSVGQGREKLFF
. 14 TRBJ1-3 TRBV13 . TGTGCCAGCAGCCTGGCGGGCCCCGGAAACACCATATATTTT CASSLAGPGNTIYF
. 16 TRBJ1-5 TRBV7-2 . TGTGCCAGCAGCTTAGACGCAGGGGTTAGCAATCAGCCCCAGCATTTT CASSLDAGVSNQPQHF
. 14 TRBJ2-5 TRBV7-9 TRBD2 TGTGCCAGCAGTGTAGCGGGGGGCCAAGAGACCCAGTACTTC CASSVAGGQETQYF
. 14 TRBJ2-5 TRBV27 . TGTGCCAGCAGTCCTCCCGGGACAAAAGAGACCCAGTACTTC CASSPPGTKETQYF
. 14 TRBJ1-4 TRBV7-9 . TGTGCCAGCACCCTAGAACCCCACAGGGATAAACTGTTTTTT CASTLEPHRDKLFF
. 15 TRBJ2-2 TRBV25-1 TRBD1 TGTGCCAGCCGCCCCGGGACAGGGCGTACCGGGGAGCTGTTTTTT CASRPGTGRTGELFF
. 16 TRBJ2-7 TRBV5-1 TRBD1 TGCGCCAGCAGCTTGGCTTGGGGGACAGGGGGCTCCGAGCAGTACTTC CASSLAWGTGGSEQYF
few 16 TRBJ1-2 TRBV9 TRBD1 TGTGCCAGCACGCCAGGGGGCGCGACTGGAACCTCCGGCTACACCTTC CASTPGGATGTSGYTF
many 14 TRBJ1-3 TRBV28 . TGTGCCAGCAGTTCCGGTCCAGGAGGAAACACCATATATTTT CASSSGPGGNTIYF
. 14 TRBJ2-7 TRBV24-1 TRBD1 TGTGCCACCAGTGAAGGGACAGGGATCTACGAGCAGTACTTC CATSEGTGIYEQYF
. 18 TRBJ1-1 TRBV14 . TGTGCCAGCAGCCAAGTAAAGGATGGGGGCTGGGGAATCCCTGAAGCTTTCTTT CASSQVKDGGWGIPEAFF
once 12 TRBJ2-3 TRBV29-1 . TGCAGCGCGGGGCCGAGGTGGGATACGCAGTATTTT CSAGPRWDTQYF
. 17 TRBJ2-2 TRBV7-9 . TGTGCCAGCAGCTTAGCGATACAGGGCGCGAACACCGGGGAGCTGTTTTTT CASSLAIQGANTGELFF
few 13 TRBJ1-2 TRBV10-3 . TGTGCCATCAGTGCCTCACAAACCTATGGCTACACCTTC CAISASQTYGYTF
. 15 TRBJ2-2 TRBV6-5 TRBD2 TGTGCCAGCAGCCGACCCGGGACTAGGGCCGGGGAGCTGTTTTTT CASSRPGTRAGELFF
. 13 TRBJ2-1 TRBV5-1 . TGCGCCAGCAGCTTTAGTCTCAACGATGAGCAGTTCTTC CASSFSLNDEQFF
few 12 TRBJ1-1 TRBV2 TRBD1 TGTGCCAGCGGAACAGGGGGCACTGAAGCTTTCTTT CASGTGGTEAFF
. 15 TRBJ2-3 TRBV6-6 TRBD1 TGTGCCAGCAGTGTGGGACAGGGGGCGGGAGATACGCAGTATTTT CASSVGQGAGDTQYF
. 14 TRBJ2-7 TRBV3-1/TRBV3-2 TRBD2 TGTGCCAGCAGCCAAGGTCTGCGGGGGGGCGGGGTGTACTTC CASSQGLRGGGVYF
. 15 TRBJ2-3 TRBV24-1 . TGTGCCACCAGTGATTACAGGACAGCCACAGATACGCAGTATTTT CATSDYRTATDTQYF
. 15 TRBJ1-6 TRBV2 TRBD1 TGTGCCAGCACCGGCGAGGGGGCTCGTAATTCACCCCTCCACTTT CASTGEGARNSPLHF
many 14 TRBJ2-1 TRBV10-1 . TGCGCCAGCATCCGACTCTTCTCCTACAATGAGCAGTTCTTC CASIRLFSYNEQFF